The rows below give T cell receptor beta chains drawn from one sample of a study of cytomegalovirus exposure and HLA in healthy donors. The table came from immunoSEQ multiplex PCR; TCRdb's copy has only in-frame clones and leaves some out. The sample lists 78,000 or so clones; around 60% were seen once. Input material: PBMCs. The receptor source for this set is a male donor in good health and CMV-seropositive. The CDR3 runs from the conserved cysteine through the conserved F or W. Each record gives: D gene, V gene, J gene, clone size, CDR3 DNA, CDR3 protein. The D gene is left open where the match is weak. The listing skips clone size in some rows; elsewhere it reads once, few, many or a size class.

>-|TRBV2|TRBJ1-1|-
TGTGCCAGCGTCCAGTACGAGGGGAACACTGAAGCTTTCTTT
CASVQYEGNTEAFF
>TRBD1|TRBV18|TRBJ1-3|few
TGTGCCAGCTCTCCACAGGGGGCTGGAAACACCATATATTTT
CASSPQGAGNTIYF
>TRBD2|TRBV4-2|TRBJ2-1|-
TGTGCCAGCAGCCATTTGTCAGGACTAGCGGGGGACCTTGGAGAGCAGTTCTTC
CASSHLSGLAGDLGEQFF
>TRBD2|TRBV12-5|TRBJ2-3|-
TGTGCTAGTGCCCCTGGACTAGCGTTCTTAACTAGCACAGATACGCAGTATTTT
CASAPGLAFLTSTDTQYF
>-|TRBV7-8|TRBJ1-1|-
TGTGCCAGCAGCTTCTCTACGAACACTGAAGCTTTCTTT
CASSFSTNTEAFF
>-|TRBV6-7|TRBJ2-2|-
TGTGCCAGCAGTTACTCGATATCCGGAGGAACCGGGGAGCTGTTTTTT
CASSYSISGGTGELFF
>-|TRBV7-7|TRBJ1-1|few
TGTGCTAGCACCTTGAAGACAGGCCACAGCGGCACTGAAGCTTTCTTT
CASTLKTGHSGTEAFF
>-|TRBV5-6|TRBJ2-7|few
TGTGCCAGCAGCTTGGGGGGCCCCGAGGACGAGCAGTACTTC
CASSLGGPEDEQYF
>TRBD2|TRBV11-2|TRBJ2-7|-
TGTGCCAGCAGCTCAGCGGGGCTACCCAACTACGAGCAGTACTTC
CASSSAGLPNYEQYF
>-|TRBV5-4|TRBJ1-2|few
TGTGCCAGCAGCTTGGTTACGGGTCATAACTATGGCTACACCTTC
CASSLVTGHNYGYTF
>TRBD1|TRBV5-4|TRBJ1-2|-
TGTGCCAGCAGCTCAGGGACAGAGACTAACTATGGCTACACCTTC
CASSSGTETNYGYTF
>TRBD1|TRBV7-9|TRBJ1-1|-
TGTGCCAGCAGCTTAGCGGGACAGATTATGAACACTGAAGCTTTCTTT
CASSLAGQIMNTEAFF
>TRBD2|TRBV7-3|TRBJ2-2|-
TGTGCCAGCAGCTATAGCGGGACCGGGGAGCTGTTTTTT
CASSYSGTGELFF
>TRBD1|TRBV29-1|TRBJ2-7|-
TGCAGCGGGGGGACAGGGTCCTACGAGCAGTACTTC
CSGGTGSYEQYF
>TRBD2|TRBV5-6|TRBJ2-3|-
TGTGCCAGCAGCTTCAGGACTAGCGGGGAGTTCACAGATACGCAGTATTTT
CASSFRTSGEFTDTQYF
>-|TRBV10-1|TRBJ2-4|few
TGCGCCAGCAGTGGTGGACAGCCTTTCCCCTTAGCCAAAAACATTCAGTACTTC
CASSGGQPFPLAKNIQYF
>-|TRBV6-5|TRBJ1-2|-
TGTGCCAGCAGTTACCTTGGCCGGACGGGGGGCCATGGCTACACCTTC
CASSYLGRTGGHGYTF
>-|TRBV6-5|TRBJ2-1|-
TGTGCCCGCAGTTACGGGCTGGGGCAGGGCTATAATGAGCAGTTCTTC
CARSYGLGQGYNEQFF
>TRBD1|TRBV5-1|TRBJ1-1|-
TGCGCCAGCAGCGTCGGGACAGGGGGGACTGAAGCTTTCTTT
CASSVGTGGTEAFF
>TRBD2|TRBV5-6|TRBJ2-7|-
TGTGCCAGCAGCTATGGGACTAACTACGAGCAGTACTTC
CASSYGTNYEQYF
>TRBD2|TRBV10-3|TRBJ2-3|-
TGTGCCATCAGTCTCAAGGGACTAGCACAGGCGGATACGCAGTATTTT
CAISLKGLAQADTQYF
>-|TRBV18|TRBJ1-4|-
TGTGCCAGCTCAGTTACAACTAATGAAAAACTGTTTTTT
CASSVTTNEKLFF
>-|TRBV19|TRBJ1-6|-
TGTGCCAGTGGGAGCTCCTATAATTCACCCCTCCACTTT
CASGSSYNSPLHF
>-|TRBV11-2|TRBJ1-2|-
TGTGCCAGCAGCTTAGATCAAGAGCATGGCTACACCTTC
CASSLDQEHGYTF
>TRBD2|TRBV30|TRBJ2-1|-
TGTGCCTGGAGTGTACCTGGGGGAGGGCCGGTACATGAGCAGTTCTTC
CAWSVPGGGPVHEQFF
>-|TRBV29-1|TRBJ2-7|few
TGCAGCGTTGAAAGCGGTGGTAGGGAGTACGAGCAGTACTTC
CSVESGGREYEQYF
>-|TRBV5-1|TRBJ2-3|-
TGCGCCAGCAGCTTGCGCGCGACCGCGGTAGTAACAGATACGCAGTATTTT
CASSLRATAVVTDTQYF